Each of the 22 T cell receptor beta chains below was sequenced from the same sample in a study of T cells expressing NK-cell markers. TCRdb reprocessed the 5' RACE reads; each CDR3 protein has one entry and no DNA is given. Here the sample table reports some 190,000 distinct CDR3 sequences. The sequenced sample consisted of blood T cells: a sorted CD56 or NKG2C T cell subset, CD4+ or CD8+ T cells, or bulk PBMC T cells (not recorded which). The receptor source for this set is a man aged 18 to 69 in good health.

This rearrangement joins TRBV20-1 to TRBJ2-3; TCRdb's D gene call, TRBD2, goes unchecked for lack of DNA. Germline V gives CDR1 DFQATT, CDR2 SNEGSKA (reference sequence). This CDR3 is 15 amino acids long. The CDR3 sequence: CSARDSGGGTDTQYF.

The V gene is TRBV5-6, the J gene TRBJ2-1; TCRdb outputs TRBD2, but without DNA this stays unchecked. The CDR3 contains 16 residues. CDR1 and CDR2 from the germline V gene are SGHDT and YYEEEE. The CDR3 loop is CASIAMTSGGDNEQFF.

This chain joins TRBV27 and TRBJ2-3; TCRdb's D call of TRBD1 is untestable without DNA. Germline V lookup: CDR1 MNHEY, CDR2 SMNVEV (reference sequence). The length of the CDR3 is 15 residues. CDR3 amino acids: CAGRRGPMFTDTQYF.

This sequence joins TRBV6-5 and TRBJ2-1; TCRdb returns TRBD2, unconfirmable since there is no DNA. The CDR3 length is 16 residues. Germline CDR1 and CDR2: MNHEY and SVGAGI. The CDR3 sequence is CASSSGMAVPYNEQFF.

This chain connects TRBV24-1 to TRBJ2-5; TCRdb reports TRBD2, a call that lacks DNA to check it against. CDR1 and CDR2 from the germline V gene are KGHDR and SFDVKD. The length of the CDR3 is 16 residues. CDR3 sequence: CATSESSLAPKETQYF.

The V gene is TRBV5-6, the J gene TRBJ2-1; TCRdb's D call of TRBD1 is untestable without DNA. Germline V lookup: CDR1 SGHDT, CDR2 YYEEEE. The CDR3 is made up of 15 amino acids. The CDR3 region is CASSLPGTGSNEQFF.

This chain links TRBV29-1 with TRBJ1-1; the D call from TCRdb, TRBD1, cannot be confirmed without DNA. The germline CDR1 and CDR2 sequences are SQVTM and ANQGSEA. The CDR3 totals 14 residues. This CDR3 reads CSVEGTGWNTEAFF.

The chain joins TRBV19 to TRBJ2-7; TCRdb picks TRBD1, but there is no DNA to check that call. Germline CDR1 reads LNHDA; CDR2 reads SQIVND (reference sequence). The length of the CDR3 is 14 residues. This CDR3 reads CASSETGTAYEQYF.

V and J are TRBV10-3 and TRBJ1-2; TCRdb names TRBD1, which stays unverified in the absence of DNA. The germline V gene has CDR1 ENHRY and CDR2 SYGVKD. CDR3 size: 14 residues. CDR3 protein: CAINSGGFREGYTF.

The chain recombines TRBV18 with TRBJ2-7; no DNA is available, so the TRBD1 call from TCRdb remains unchecked. This CDR3 has 15 residues. Germline V gives CDR1 KGHSH, CDR2 LQKENI. The CDR3: CASSPSVDRGYEQYF.

J is TRBJ1-4 and V is TRBV6-1; TCRdb names TRBD1, which stays unverified in the absence of DNA. The CDR3 length is 14 residues. Germline CDR1 reads MNHNS; CDR2 reads SASEGT. The CDR3 spells CASSEGQGPLLLFF.

The chain recombines TRBV4-2 with TRBJ2-1; TCRdb indicates TRBD2, and absent DNA this call remains unverified. Germline lookup yields CDR1 LGHNA and CDR2 YNFKEQ. There are 19 residues in the CDR3. The chain's CDR3 is CASSQTGLAGGYLYNEQFF.

The J gene is TRBJ2-1, the V gene TRBV2. The CDR3 totals 13 residues. Germline-derived CDR1 and CDR2 are SNHLY and FYNNEI. The CDR3 spells CASSDSALDEQFF.

This chain connects TRBV5-1 to TRBJ2-1; the TRBD2 assignment by TCRdb is unverifiable without DNA. The V gene's germline CDR1 is SGHRS and CDR2 YFSETQ. The CDR3 is 14 amino acids. The CDR3 here is CASRTSGGAGEQFF.

The chain couples TRBV20-1 to TRBJ2-2; the D call from TCRdb, TRBD2, cannot be confirmed without DNA. The CDR3 loop spans 17 amino acids. The germline V gene has CDR1 DFQATT and CDR2 SNEGSKA (reference sequence). This CDR3 reads CSADPSGGGAPRGAVFF.

This chain joins TRBV7-9 and TRBJ2-5; TCRdb returns TRBD1, unconfirmable since there is no DNA. Germline V gene data show CDR1 as SEHNR and CDR2 as FQNEAQ (reference sequence). The CDR3 has 11 residues. CDR3 sequence: CASGPPGTQYF.

J is TRBJ2-3 and V is TRBV20-1; TCRdb's D call of TRBD1 is untestable without DNA. CDR3 length equals 15 residues. Germline loops: CDR1 DFQATT, CDR2 SNEGSKA (reference sequence). The CDR3 sequence is CSAPNVWDSTDTQYF.

The J gene is TRBJ2-4, the V gene TRBV3-1; the TRBD1 assignment by TCRdb is unverifiable without DNA. Germline loops: CDR1 LGHDT, CDR2 YNNKEL (reference sequence). The CDR3 totals 15 residues. This CDR3 reads CASSQDTGFGVIQYF. Based on the CDR3 plus reference TRBV3-1 and TRBJ2-4, the full variable domain is DTAVSQTPKYLVTQMGNDKSIKCEQNLGHDTMYWYKQDSKKFLKIMFSYNNKELIINETVPNRFSPKSPDKAHLNLHINSLELGDSAVYFCASSQDTGFGVIQYFGAGTRLSVL.

The chain employs TRBV4-2 and TRBJ2-7. The CDR3 spans 14 residues. Germline assignment: CDR1 LGHNA and CDR2 YNFKEQ. The chain's CDR3 is CASSQEVRSYEQYF.

V is TRBV6-6 and J is TRBJ2-1; the TCRdb call, TRBD1, lacks DNA for checking. This CDR3 contains 12 residues. Germline V CDR1 and CDR2: MNHNY, SVGAGI (reference sequence). This CDR3 is CASSYLGTEQFF.

The CDR3 spells CASRPLGTGTGELFF. The chain has TRBV4-1 and TRBJ2-2. Germline V gene data show CDR1 as MGHRA and CDR2 as YSYEKL. CDR3 length: 15 amino acids.

The chain uses TRBV15 and TRBJ2-2; TCRdb proposes TRBD2, but this gene call is untestable without DNA. The CDR3 has 16 amino acids. From germline, CDR1 is LNHNV and CDR2 YYDKDF (reference sequence). The CDR3 is CATSTHSGANTGELFF. Full variable domain (remainder filled in from reference TRBV15 and TRBJ2-2): DAMVIQNPRYQVTQFGKPVTLSCSQTLNHNVMYWYQQKSSQAPKLLFHYYDKDFNNEADTPDNFQSRRPNTSFCFLDIRSPGLGDTAMYLCATSTHSGANTGELFFGEGSRLTVL.